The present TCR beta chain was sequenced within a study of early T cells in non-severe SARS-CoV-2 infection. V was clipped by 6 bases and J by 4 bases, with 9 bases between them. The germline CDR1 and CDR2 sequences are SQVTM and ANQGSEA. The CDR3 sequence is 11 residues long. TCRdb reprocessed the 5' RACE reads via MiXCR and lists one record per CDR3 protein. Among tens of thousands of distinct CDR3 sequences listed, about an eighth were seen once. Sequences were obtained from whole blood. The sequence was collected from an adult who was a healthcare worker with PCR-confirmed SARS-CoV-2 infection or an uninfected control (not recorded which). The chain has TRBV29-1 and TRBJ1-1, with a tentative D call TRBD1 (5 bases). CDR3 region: CSVQGGTEAFF. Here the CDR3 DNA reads TGCAGCGTGCAGGGAGGCACTGAAGCTTTCTTT. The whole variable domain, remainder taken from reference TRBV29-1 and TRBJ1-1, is SAVISQKPSRDICQRGTSLTIQCQVDSQVTMMFWYRQQPGQSLTLIATANQGSEATYESGFVIDKFPISRPNLTFSTLTVSNMSPEDSSIYLCSVQGGTEAFFGQGTRLTVV.